Following are 2 T cell receptor beta chains from one sample sequenced in a study of blood T cell repertoires in COVID-19. Profiling relied on immunoSEQ multiplex PCR, and the TCRdb table lists in-frame clones only, not all of them. The sample lists about 160,000 clones; 70% to 85% were seen once. Material: peripheral blood. The receptors here all came from a woman aged 40 to 55 with COVID-19, enrolled during active disease.

The V call is TRBV6-5, the J call TRBJ1-1, with D perhaps matching TRBD1 (6 bases). Germline CDR1 reads MNHEY; CDR2 reads SVGAGI. The CDR3 is made up of 14 amino acids. Trimming cost V 7 bases and J 2 bases, with 14 bases left between them. The CDR3 sequence: CASNTGSPNTEAFF. CDR3 DNA sequence: TGTGCCAGCAATACAGGGTCCCCCAACACTGAAGCTTTCTTT.

The chain employs TRBV7-2 and TRBJ2-7; no definite D call. Trimming removed 0 bases from V and 7 bases from J, with 7 bases in between. This CDR3 spans 12 amino acids. Germline CDR1 SGHTA, CDR2 FQGNSA. This chain's CDR3 is CASSLAFMEQYF. DNA of the CDR3: TGTGCCAGCAGCTTAGCATTTATGGAGCAGTACTTC.